A single sample is the source of the 20 T cell receptor beta chains below, sequenced in a study of early T cells in non-severe SARS-CoV-2 infection. TCRdb recomputed calls from the 5' RACE reads with MiXCR, one row per CDR3 protein. The sample has more than 80,000 distinct CDR3 sequences, roughly 15% seen once. The sequenced sample consisted of whole blood. These receptors all stem from an adult who was a healthcare worker with PCR-confirmed SARS-CoV-2 infection or an uninfected control (not recorded which).

This clonotype came up many times. This chain links TRBV6-6 with TRBJ1-1; D gene ambiguous. This CDR3 spans 17 amino acids. The V gene's germline CDR1 is MNHNY and CDR2 SVGAGI (reference sequence). Deletions cut 3 bases from V and 0 bases from J, with 17 bases between. The CDR3 bases are TGTGCCAGCAGTTATGGGCAGACGACTTGGATGAACACTGAAGCTTTCTTT. Amino acid sequence: CASSYGQTTWMNTEAFF.

This clonotype was seen only a few times. The V call is TRBV11-2, the J call TRBJ2-1; D is perhaps TRBD1 or TRBD2 (5 bases each). Germline V gene sequence: CDR1 SGHAT, CDR2 FQNNGV. The CDR3 is 16 amino acids. Trimming pared 3 bases from V and 7 bases from J, leaving 19 bases between. The CDR3 DNA reads as TGTGCCAGCAGCTTTGGGGGTGTAAGGGTGATGAATGAGCAGTTCTTC. Translated: CASSFGGVRVMNEQFF. Looking up the rest from reference TRBV11-2 and TRBJ2-1 gives the full variable domain: EAGVAQSPRYKIIEKRQSVAFWCNPISGHATLYWYQQILGQGPKLLIQFQNNGVVDDSQLPKDRFSAERLKGVDSTLKIQPAKLEDSAVYLCASSFGGVRVMNEQFFGPGTRLTVL.

This chain connects TRBV11-2 to TRBJ1-2, with 7 bases identical to TRBD1. V was pared by 2 bases and J by 9 bases, with 12 bases of the junction left unmatched. From germline, CDR1 is SGHAT and CDR2 FQNNGV. This CDR3 is built from 15 residues. CDR3 sequence reads: CASSLRGTGDMSYTF. DNA for the CDR3: TGTGCCAGCAGCTTAAGGGGCACAGGGGATATGAGCTACACCTTC. Filled out from reference TRBV11-2 and TRBJ1-2, the complete variable domain reads EAGVAQSPRYKIIEKRQSVAFWCNPISGHATLYWYQQILGQGPKLLIQFQNNGVVDDSQLPKDRFSAERLKGVDSTLKIQPAKLEDSAVYLCASSLRGTGDMSYTFGSGTRLTVV.

The chain uses TRBV6-6 and TRBJ1-5; D remains unclear. Germline CDR1 reads MNHNY; CDR2 reads SVGAGI (reference sequence). With 6 bases removed from V and 0 bases from J, the gap between germline ends came to 3 bases. CDR3 length equals 12 residues. The CDR3 DNA follows: TGTGCCAGCAGACATAGCAATCAGCCCCAGCATTTT. It translates to CASRHSNQPQHF.

The sample holds many counts of this clonotype. The chain employs TRBV6-2 or TRBV6-3 and TRBJ2-6, with D unresolved. This CDR3 comprises 15 residues. CDR1 is MNHEY, CDR2 SVGEGT, per germline. With 6 bases removed from V and 0 bases from J, the gap between germline ends came to 9 bases. As DNA, the CDR3 is TGTGCCAGCAGCCCTGAGGTCTCTGGGGCCAACGTCCTGACTTTC. Translating gives CASSPEVSGANVLTF.

This clonotype occurred many times. The V and J genes are TRBV11-2 and TRBJ1-6; TRBD1 matches at 7 bases. Per germline, CDR1 SGHAT and CDR2 FQNNGV. CDR3 length: 14 residues. CDR3 sequence: CATVEGANNSPLHF. In DNA form, the CDR3 reads TGTGCGACGGTCGAGGGGGCGAATAATTCACCCCTCCACTTT.

This clonotype was counted at least ten times. The chain joins TRBV10-2 to TRBJ1-3; perhaps TRBD1 as D (6 bases). CDR3 size: 16 residues. V lost 3 bases and J lost 3, with 15 bases in between. Germline V gene data show CDR1 as WSHSY and CDR2 as SAAADI. This CDR3 is CASSDLGAGVGNTIYF. For the CDR3, the DNA is TGCGCCAGCAGTGATCTGGGGGCAGGGGTTGGAAACACCATATATTTT.

This clonotype was picked up many times. The gene calls are TRBV7-2 and TRBJ2-7, with TRBD1 identical over 7 bases. This CDR3 comprises 14 residues. V shed 4 bases, J shed 0 bases, and the junction held 3 bases outside the gene matches. Looked up from germline, CDR1 is SGHTA and CDR2 is FQGNSA. This CDR3 is CASSSTGFSYEQYF. The CDR3 DNA reads TGTGCCAGCAGCTCGACAGGGTTCTCCTACGAGCAGTACTTC.

The rearrangement links TRBV29-1 to TRBJ2-3; no reliable D call. The CDR3 length is 10 residues. The ends were cut back, 4 bases at V and 10 bases at J, with 9 bases in the middle. Germline CDR1 is SQVTM and CDR2 is ANQGSEA. The CDR3 is CSVVNRSQYF. For the CDR3, the DNA is TGCAGCGTTGTAAACAGATCGCAGTATTTT.

This clonotype was recorded at least ten times. CDR3 residues: CASRFRGGLTTGELFF. CDR3 nucleotide sequence: TGTGCCAGCCGCTTCCGAGGGGGCCTGACAACCGGGGAGCTGTTTTTT. V is TRBV27 and J is TRBJ2-2; TRBD1 matches 7 bases. V trimming: 8 bases; J trimming: 5 bases; junction bases outside the gene matches: 14. Germline CDR1 and CDR2: MNHEY and SMNVEV (reference sequence). The CDR3 contains 16 residues.

In its sample, this clonotype was seen a few times. This chain connects TRBV6-5 to TRBJ2-7; tentative D call: TRBD1 (6 bases). V was clipped by 5 bases and J by 2 bases, with 13 bases between them. This CDR3 spans 14 amino acids. Germline V gene data show CDR1 as MNHEY and CDR2 as SVGAGI. Here the CDR3 reads CASSEPGVTYEQYF. CDR3 bases: TGTGCCAGCAGTGAGCCAGGGGTCACCTACGAGCAGTACTTC.

The chain recombines TRBV11-2 with TRBJ2-2; TRBD2 is a possible D gene (6 bases). CDR1 SGHAT and CDR2 FQNNGV come from the germline V gene. V lost 3 bases to trimming and J lost 3 bases, with 11 bases between them. The CDR3 has 15 amino acids. CDR3 DNA sequence: TGTGCCAGCAGCTTCACACGGGGGTACACCGGGGAGCTGTTTTTT. This codes for CASSFTRGYTGELFF. Looking up the rest from reference TRBV11-2 and TRBJ2-2 gives the full variable domain: EAGVAQSPRYKIIEKRQSVAFWCNPISGHATLYWYQQILGQGPKLLIQFQNNGVVDDSQLPKDRFSAERLKGVDSTLKIQPAKLEDSAVYLCASSFTRGYTGELFFGEGSRLTVL.

A single count supports this clonotype. This chain uses TRBV20-1 with TRBJ1-5; the D is unclear. The germline V gene encodes CDR1 DFQATT and CDR2 SNEGSKA (reference sequence). The length of the CDR3 is 14 residues. With 3 bases removed from V and 6 bases from J, the gap between germline ends came to 15 bases. The CDR3 reads CSASETLGRQPQHF. The DNA of the CDR3 is TGCAGTGCTAGTGAGACACTAGGCCGTCAGCCCCAGCATTTT.

Ten or more counts support this clonotype. This rearrangement joins TRBV3-1 to TRBJ2-5, with 13 bases aligning to TRBD2. Germline trimming cut 4 bases from V and 5 bases from J; bases unmatched to any gene: 10. The CDR3 extends over 17 amino acids. Germline V gene sequence: CDR1 LGHDT, CDR2 YNNKEL (reference sequence). The CDR3 region has the DNA TGTGCCAGCAGCCTAAGACTAGCGGGGGGTCTCTTGGAGACCCAGTACTTC. This translates into CASSLRLAGGLLETQYF.

The gene calls are TRBV6-2 or TRBV6-3 and TRBJ1-1; possibly TRBD1 for D (6 bases). Trimming removed 0 bases from V and 3 bases from J, with 14 bases in between. This CDR3 has 16 amino acids. Germline CDR1 is MNHEY and CDR2 is SVGEGT. The CDR3 DNA reads TGTGCCAGCAGTTACTCGATATGGGCAGGGGACACTGAAGCTTTCTTT. The encoded protein is CASSYSIWAGDTEAFF.

In its sample, this clonotype was seen a few times. The chain combines TRBV29-1 with TRBJ2-2; 8 bases are a match to TRBD1. Trimming removed 7 bases from V and 3 bases from J; junction bases left unmatched: 13. CDR3 length equals 16 residues. Germline CDR1 and CDR2: SQVTM and ANQGSEA. The CDR3 loop is CSGLTGTGGDTGELFF. The DNA of the CDR3 is TGCAGCGGGCTGACAGGGACAGGTGGAGACACCGGGGAGCTGTTTTTT.

The rearrangement uses TRBV10-3 and TRBJ1-1; a possible D gene is TRBD1 (5 bases). Trimming removed 10 bases from V and 1 base from J, with 10 bases in between. The CDR3 totals 12 residues. Germline CDR1 ENHRY, CDR2 SYGVKD. As DNA, the CDR3 is TGTGCCACCTCCGGGGCGAACACTGAAGCTTTCTTT. Translating gives CATSGANTEAFF.

The CDR3 nucleotides read TGCGCCAGCAGTGATAGACTAGCGGGGCCCACAGATACGCAGTATTTT. This encodes CASSDRLAGPTDTQYF. This chain joins TRBV10-2 and TRBJ2-3, with TRBD2 matching over 11 bases. Germline loops: CDR1 WSHSY, CDR2 SAAADI. The CDR3 is made up of 16 amino acids. Trimming removed 3 bases from V and 2 bases from J; junction bases left unmatched: 4.

This clonotype was picked up many times. The V gene is TRBV6-5, the J gene TRBJ2-7, with D perhaps matching TRBD1 (6 bases). This CDR3 comprises 14 residues. Looked up from germline, CDR1 is MNHEY and CDR2 is SVGAGI. Deletions cut 5 bases from V and 2 bases from J, with 13 bases between. The CDR3 here is CASSQAGTTYEQYF. The DNA for the CDR3 is TGTGCCAGCAGTCAAGCCGGGACAACCTACGAGCAGTACTTC.

This clonotype showed up many times. The chain links TRBV3-1 to TRBJ1-2; D gene ambiguous. V lost 5 bases to trimming and J lost 4 bases, with 14 bases between them. The CDR3 contains 14 residues. CDR1 is LGHDT, CDR2 YNNKEL, per germline (reference sequence). CDR3 protein: CASSSFRGSYGYTF. In DNA form, the CDR3 reads TGTGCCAGCAGCTCTTTCCGAGGATCCTATGGCTACACCTTC.